This TCR beta chain was retrieved from a study of T cell changes during pregnancy in multiple sclerosis. The data were produced by immunoSEQ multiplex PCR, yet TCRdb's version contains in-frame clones alone and is incomplete. This table holds about 41,000 clones, about 90% found once. The germline V gene has CDR1 LNHDA and CDR2 SQIVND (reference sequence). J was trimmed by 2 bases and V by 5 bases; bases with no gene match: 3. The CDR3 spans 14 residues. The J gene is TRBJ2-7, the V gene TRBV19, with 10 bases that match TRBD1. The sequences come from CD8+ T cells from peripheral blood mononuclear cells, collected in the first trimester of pregnancy. The receptor was isolated from a female donor with multiple sclerosis, enrolled in a pregnancy study. The CDR3 loop is CASSLGQGAYEQYF. The DNA of the CDR3 is TGTGCCAGTAGTCTTGGACAGGGGGCCTACGAGCAGTACTTC.